This T cell receptor (beta chain) originates from a study of PD-L1 blockade in urothelial cancer (dated by TCRdb to the late 2010s). In the study overall: All patients started therapy around 2014 and received atezolizumab 1,200 mg intravenously every 3 weeks. About nine tenths of the roughly 29 patients were identified as males with urothelial cancer of bladder origin, and a prior smoking history was reported by 18 of 29 patients. Patients had an ECOG performance status of 0 or 1 and had received between 0 and 3 prior chemotherapy regimens. Blood samples were analyzed 3 weeks after the start of treatment (second dose) and 6 weeks after the start of treatment. Blood samples gave median yields of about 140,000 T cells and 82,636 unique TCRs, along with a median clonality of about 0.084. The study was an exploratory multi-omic analysis of somatic, immune and clinical correlates of response to PD-L1 blockade with atezolizumab in urothelial cancer. Pretreatment tumor samples, along with matched peripheral blood serially collected before and after atezolizumab treatment, were subjected to TCR sequencing. Progression-free survival longer than 6 months counted as durable clinical benefit, and TCR features were additionally tested against both progression-free and overall survival. Whole exome sequencing and RNA sequencing of pretreatment tumors were performed alongside TCR sequencing in the same patients. Eight or nine patients reached durable clinical benefit, while about 20 patients did not. Pretreatment blood TCR-seq was available for 27 to 30 patients, at least one posttreatment blood collection was obtained for approximately 24 patients, and tumor TCR-seq was available for approximately 24 patients.

In the case of this clone: It has no known antigen specificity. Per-base qualities were not stored, and no clone one base away is much larger.

To estimate absolute template abundance from read counts, synthetic TCR analog templates were spiked into each PCR. TCRbeta CDR3 regions were amplified from genomic DNA with bias-controlled V and J gene primers using the immunoSEQ assay. Rearranged TCRbeta segments were sequenced at approximately 20X coverage. Per the original workflow: Clustering was used to correct sequencing errors, and CDR3s were annotated against IMGT to assign V, D and J genes. Only productive TCRbeta rearrangements were used in downstream analyses, excluding out-of-frame or stop-codon sequences. Clonality was calculated as one minus the Shannon entropy normalized by the log of the number of unique productive sequences. Clones differing between time points or between blood and tumor were identified by Fisher's exact test with Benjamini-Hochberg correction at adjusted p below 0.01. TCRdb limited this immuneACCESS table to in-frame rearrangements with V and J called. A share of clones is missing; checked studies link under half to unresolved V genes, and the rest is unexplained. D and trimming come from the DNA, and the V and J calls and clone size come from that table. For this sample the table gives some 40,000 clones, of which about 90% were detected only once. The ten largest clones capture less than 9.5% of the sample.

Overall study outcomes, separate from this receptor: Among patients with durable benefit, tumor-associated TCR clones showed greater expansion in peripheral blood 3 weeks after treatment started (n ≈ 20, p = 0.022). Because of the small sample size (n ≈ 31) and the many exploratory analyses performed, the results are intended to be regarded as hypothesis-generating. Improved progression-free and overall survival was associated with having pretreatment peripheral blood TCR clonality below the median.

According to the germline V gene, CDR1 reads MNHNS and CDR2 reads SASEGT. V loses 6 bases, J loses 2 bases, and the germline ends lie 14 bases apart. Including the terminal cysteine and phenylalanine, the CDR3 comprises 14 residues. Only the CDR3 DNA stays, 42 bases, in frame from base 1. The time point label for this specimen denotes: peripheral blood 6 weeks after treatment start. A cohort of about 30 patients with locally advanced or metastatic urothelial carcinoma, treated at Memorial Sloan Kettering on a trial protocol, was included. Peripheral blood mononuclear cells were collected pretreatment and during treatment, with between 1 and 8 total time points obtained per patient. The Qiagen DNeasy Blood extraction kit was used to purify genomic DNA from total PBMCs and from tumor samples. PBMCs were collected pretreatment and during treatment, and were isolated and stored as previously described.

The rearranged chain carries TRBV6-1 and TRBJ2-7, and perhaps TRBD2 as D gene, on 6 matching bases. The receptor was isolated from a man between 65 and 85 years old with urothelial cancer. This material consisted of PBMCs, taken around atezolizumab (anti-PD-L1) treatment. The CDR3 loop reads CASRASGAPYEQYF. The DNA reads TGTGCCAGCAGGGCTTCGGGAGCCCCCTACGAGCAGTACTTC.